Presented here are 24 T cell receptor beta chains from one specimen sequenced in a study of T cell changes during pregnancy in multiple sclerosis (dated by TCRdb to the late 2010s). The library was made by the immunoSEQ multiplex PCR assay. Here the immuneACCESS table is served through TCRdb, limited to in-frame sequences with V and J called. Missing clones are a known gap in these copies; in checked studies unresolved V genes cover under half, and the rest lacks a known reason. The sample contains about 59,000 clones, roughly 90% of them found a single time. The ten largest clones capture about 2.9% of the sample. This material consisted of peripheral blood, taken in the third trimester of pregnancy. The receptor set was obtained from a female donor in good health, enrolled as a control in a pregnancy study.

The V gene is TRBV6-5, the J gene TRBJ1-2; 9 positions agree with TRBD1. The CDR3 spans 14 residues. V gave up 4 bases and J gave up 7 bases; unmatched junction bases: 7. Germline CDR1 MNHEY, CDR2 SVGAGI. Here the CDR3 reads CASSLDRGFGGYTF. The CDR3, as DNA: TGTGCCAGCAGTTTGGACAGGGGCTTTGGTGGCTACACCTTC.

The chain has TRBV7-2 and TRBJ2-2; 11 bases map to TRBD1. The CDR3 spans 16 residues. Trimming took 5 bases from V and 6 from J; bases not matched to a gene: 8. Germline assignment: CDR1 SGHTA and CDR2 FQGNSA. DNA of the CDR3: TGTGCCAGCAGCGGACCGGGACAGGGGGTATCCGGGGAGCTGTTTTTT. This gives the protein CASSGPGQGVSGELFF.

The chain couples TRBV28 to TRBJ1-5; D is ambiguous. Germline-derived CDR1 and CDR2 are MDHEN and SYDVKM. The CDR3 runs to 14 residues. V was clipped by 5 bases and J by 2 bases, with 10 bases between them. CDR3: CASSRSPGNQPQHF. The CDR3 region has the DNA TGTGCCAGCAGTCGATCACCGGGCAATCAGCCCCAGCATTTT.

This chain links TRBV18 with TRBJ1-2; 8 bases fit TRBD1. Trimming at V came to 5 bases and at J to 6 bases, leaving 5 bases not matched to a gene. The CDR3 spans 13 residues. Germline assignment: CDR1 KGHSH and CDR2 LQKENI. CDR3 nucleotides: TGTGCCAGCTCATCAGGACAGGGTGATGGCTACACCTTC. It specifies CASSSGQGDGYTF.

The chain uses TRBV5-1 and TRBJ2-5; 9 bases fit TRBD2. The V and J ends lost 4 bases and 4 bases, in that order; junction bases with no gene match: 8. CDR1 and CDR2 (germline): SGHRS, YFSETQ. The CDR3 is 15 amino acids. The CDR3 DNA follows: TGCGCCAGCAGCAGGGATGGGACTAGCTTAGAGACCCAGTACTTC. As protein: CASSRDGTSLETQYF.

The chain joins TRBV30 to TRBJ1-1; TRBD1 matches 10 bases. V dropped 1 base and J dropped 1; count of bases not matched to a gene: 0. Per the germline V gene, CDR1 is GTSNPN and CDR2 is SVGIG (reference sequence). This CDR3 contains 14 residues. The CDR3 is CAWSGQGANTEAFF. The CDR3 region has the DNA TGTGCCTGGAGTGGACAGGGGGCGAACACTGAAGCTTTCTTT.

This chain connects TRBV11-2 to TRBJ2-4; 8 bases line up with TRBD2. The CDR3 has 14 amino acids. Germline V gene data show CDR1 as SGHAT and CDR2 as FQNNGV. Unmatched junction bases numbered 5, after V lost 5 bases and J lost 5 bases. The CDR3 DNA follows: TGTGCCAGCAGCATTGGACTAGCAGAAAACATTCAGTACTTC. Amino acid sequence: CASSIGLAENIQYF.

J is TRBJ2-7 and V is TRBV19; TRBD2 agrees at 7 bases. Germline lookup yields CDR1 LNHDA and CDR2 SQIVND (reference sequence). After removal of 0 bases from V and 4 bases from J, the junction contained 12 bases not matched to a gene. The CDR3 sequence is 17 residues long. CDR3 protein: CASSIEPEGEGWYEQYF. Written as DNA, the CDR3 is TGTGCCAGTAGTATAGAACCTGAAGGGGAGGGGTGGTACGAGCAGTACTTC.

The chain has TRBV6-5 and TRBJ1-2; D gene ambiguous. The germline gives CDR1 MNHEY, CDR2 SVGAGI. The V end lost 5 bases, the J end lost 10 bases, and 23 bases lay between the germline ends. This CDR3 has 15 residues. The CDR3 DNA is TGTGCCAGCAGTCCTCGCTTCCGGGAAGCATGGGACTACACCTTC. It is translated as CASSPRFREAWDYTF.

The chain combines TRBV28 with TRBJ2-3, with D uncertain. Germline lookup yields CDR1 MDHEN and CDR2 SYDVKM. The CDR3 is 14 amino acids. The ends were cut back, 2 bases at V and 1 base at J, with 7 bases in the middle. The CDR3 nucleotides are TGTGCCAGCAGTTTAAATAGAGGCACAGATACGCAGTATTTT. It encodes CASSLNRGTDTQYF.

V and J are TRBV5-1 and TRBJ2-5; a possible D gene is TRBD1 (5 bases). Germline CDR1 reads SGHRS; CDR2 reads YFSETQ. This CDR3 is built from 16 residues. Trimming cost V 0 bases and J 2 bases, with 14 bases left between them. Here the CDR3 DNA reads TGCGCCAGCAGCTTGGGCAGGGCGATTGGTCAAGAGACCCAGTACTTC. It encodes CASSLGRAIGQETQYF.

This clone has just one count. This chain connects TRBV27 to TRBJ1-5, with D hard to call. Trimming removed 6 bases from V and 2 bases from J, with 11 bases in between. The CDR3 is made up of 14 amino acids. CDR1 MNHEY and CDR2 SMNVEV come from the germline V gene (reference sequence). The CDR3 sequence: CASRIIGGNQPQHF. CDR3 DNA sequence: TGTGCCAGCAGAATAATTGGAGGCAATCAGCCCCAGCATTTT.

The chain couples TRBV10-3 to TRBJ1-5, with D unresolved. CDR1 and CDR2 (germline): ENHRY, SYGVKD. Trimming took off 4 bases at V and 7 bases at J, with 11 bases between the two ends. The CDR3 is 13 amino acids. The CDR3 region is CAISGQPRQPQHF. CDR3 bases: TGTGCCATCAGTGGGCAGCCCAGGCAGCCCCAGCATTTT.

This chain connects TRBV4-1 to TRBJ2-7; no firm D call. CDR3 size: 16 residues. CDR1 and CDR2 from the germline V gene are MGHRA and YSYEKL. V was trimmed by 0 bases and J by 0 bases, leaving 12 bases between them. The CDR3 loop is CASSQDKILRSYEQYF. In nucleotides, the CDR3 is TGCGCCAGCAGCCAAGATAAGATATTGCGCTCCTACGAGCAGTACTTC.

The chain recombines TRBV19 with TRBJ1-4; 7 bases are shared with TRBD1. J lost 0 bases, V lost 5 bases, and 6 bases had no gene match. CDR1 and CDR2 from the germline V gene are LNHDA and SQIVND (reference sequence). CDR3 length equals 16 residues. CDR3 in amino acids: CASSPGTAATNEKLFF. In DNA form, the CDR3 reads TGTGCCAGTAGTCCTGGGACAGCTGCAACTAATGAAAAACTGTTTTTT.

The V and J genes are TRBV11-3 and TRBJ2-2, with TRBD1 matching 8 bases. The germline V gene has CDR1 SGHNT and CDR2 YENEEA. After removal of 2 bases from V and 9 bases from J, the junction contained 5 bases not matched to a gene. This CDR3 comprises 14 residues. The CDR3 DNA follows: TGTGCCAGCAGCTTATCAGGGGGCTACAGGGAGCTGTTTTTT. Translating gives CASSLSGGYRELFF.

The chain carries TRBV5-1 and TRBJ2-2; weak D call: TRBD2 (5 bases). This CDR3 contains 15 residues. The V end lost 4 bases, the J end lost 3 bases, and 13 bases lay between the germline ends. Per the germline V gene, CDR1 is SGHRS and CDR2 is YFSETQ. DNA for the CDR3: TGCGCCAGCAGCCCAGGCGGGCTTTACACCGGGGAGCTGTTTTTT. Its translation is CASSPGGLYTGELFF.

The rearrangement links TRBV29-1 to TRBJ1-1; TRBD1 might be the D (5 bases). The CDR3 is 16 residues long. V shed 4 bases and J shed 6 bases, with 24 bases lying between them. Looked up from germline, CDR1 is SQVTM and CDR2 is ANQGSEA. CDR3 sequence (DNA): TGCAGCGTTGTGGGTATGCAGGGACTGATTATGGCTGAAGCTTTCTTT. Its translation is CSVVGMQGLIMAEAFF.

This clone occurred once. V and J are TRBV18 and TRBJ2-1; 8 bases agree with TRBD2. Germline trimming cut 2 bases from V and 3 bases from J; bases unmatched to any gene: 3. CDR1 and CDR2 (germline): KGHSH, LQKENI. There are 15 residues in the CDR3. CDR3 sequence (DNA): TGTGCCAGCTCACCAGGCAGCGGGGGCTACAATGAGCAGTTCTTC. This translates into CASSPGSGGYNEQFF. Looking up the rest from reference TRBV18 and TRBJ2-1 gives the full variable domain: NAGVMQNPRHLVRRRGQEARLRCSPMKGHSHVYWYRQLPEEGLKFMVYLQKENIIDESGMPKERFSAEFPKEGPSILRIQQVVRGDSAAYFCASSPGSGGYNEQFFGPGTRLTVL.

This chain links TRBV7-2 with TRBJ2-3; D is unclear. This CDR3 has 15 residues. Germline V gene lookup returns CDR1 SGHTA and CDR2 FQGNSA. Trimming took 2 bases from V and 1 from J, leaving 10 bases between them. This CDR3 reads CASSLISTGTDTQYF. CDR3 nucleotide sequence: TGTGCCAGCAGCTTAATAAGCACCGGCACAGATACGCAGTATTTT.

This chain connects TRBV29-1 to TRBJ1-2; 8 positions match TRBD1. V was clipped by 7 bases and J by 6 bases; unmatched bases: 7. The length of the CDR3 is 12 residues. Germline V gives CDR1 SQVTM, CDR2 ANQGSEA. DNA for the CDR3: TGCAGCGGCTCAGACAGGGGAGATGGCTACACCTTC. This gives the protein CSGSDRGDGYTF.

This chain connects TRBV7-9 to TRBJ1-6; 7 bases fit TRBD1. From germline, CDR1 is SEHNR and CDR2 FQNEAQ (reference sequence). V gave up 4 bases and J gave up 5 bases; unmatched junction bases: 8. CDR3 length: 16 residues. CDR3 DNA: TGTGCCAGCAGCTACGACAGGGTTGTGGATAATTCACCCCTCCACTTT. This sequence encodes CASSYDRVVDNSPLHF.

V is TRBV5-1 and J is TRBJ2-2; D ambiguous. The CDR3 length is 16 residues. CDR1 and CDR2 from the germline V gene are SGHRS and YFSETQ. Trimming took 0 bases from V and 5 from J, leaving 14 bases between them. The chain's CDR3 is CASSLAQAYGTGELFF. CDR3 nucleotide sequence: TGCGCCAGCAGCTTGGCCCAGGCTTATGGAACCGGGGAGCTGTTTTTT.

The chain joins TRBV7-2 to TRBJ2-5; 12 bases map to TRBD1. Germline V lookup: CDR1 SGHTA, CDR2 FQGNSA. This CDR3 comprises 16 residues. V lost 6 bases to trimming and J lost 4 bases; unmatched junction nucleotides: 9. The CDR3 loop reads CASRPAPGQGAETQYF. DNA for the CDR3: TGTGCCAGCAGACCCGCCCCGGGACAGGGGGCAGAGACCCAGTACTTC.